This TCR beta chain was retrieved from a study of naive and memory T cell subsets. Whole-study findings and limits: This RNA-based method may be sensitive to activation-related transcript changes.

Four PCR rounds used nested alpha and beta constant region primers plus the SP2 primer. Reverse transcription of blood and skin TCR RNA was primed at alpha and beta constant regions. TCRdb reanalysed the 5' RACE reads using MiXCR and keeps one entry per CDR3 protein. This repertoire shows approximately 58,000 distinct CDR3 sequences, 5.5% to 8.5% found once; its top ten account for around 9.7%. An oligonucleotide containing a UMI was ligated to the 3' end of TCR cDNA. Per the germline V gene, CDR1 is SQVTM and CDR2 is ANQGSEA. The CDR3 is 13 residues long. Trimming removed 5 bases from V and 7 bases from J; junction bases left unmatched: 8. Points on this clonotype: Its antigen remains unidentified.

The sequence derives from a male donor in good health. This sequence joins TRBV29-1 and TRBJ1-1, with 9 bases aligning to TRBD1. CDR3 residues: CSVKGQGLHEAFF. CDR3 DNA sequence: TGCAGCGTTAAGGGACAGGGCCTACATGAAGCTTTCTTT.